These 32 T cell receptor beta chains came from one sample sequenced in a study of blood T cell repertoires in COVID-19. Here immunoSEQ multiplex PCR was the method, and the copy in TCRdb shows in-frame clones only, minus some. The sample records about 260,000 clones, more than 90% being singletons. The material sequenced was peripheral blood. The receptor source for this set is a person aged 18 to 29 with COVID-19, enrolled during active disease.

The gene calls are TRBV19 and TRBJ2-1, with D hard to call. The CDR3 is made up of 14 amino acids. Trimming pared 10 bases from V and 0 bases from J, leaving 13 bases between. CDR1 is LNHDA, CDR2 SQIVND, per germline (reference sequence). Here the CDR3 DNA reads TGTGCCACGTCCTGGAGCAACTCCTACAATGAGCAGTTCTTC. This gives the protein CATSWSNSYNEQFF.

This chain connects TRBV4-2 to TRBJ2-2; 9 bases are shared with TRBD2. From germline, CDR1 is LGHNA and CDR2 YNFKEQ. CDR3 length equals 16 residues. Unmatched junction bases numbered 5, after V lost 0 bases and J lost 6 bases. Written as DNA, the CDR3 is TGTGCCAGCAGCCAAGATCCCGCTAGCGGGGCCGGGGAGCTGTTTTTT. This translates into CASSQDPASGAGELFF.

In this sample, this clone turned up a few times. The rearrangement joins TRBV7-8 to TRBJ1-3, with D tentatively TRBD1 (5 bases). Deletions cut 4 bases from V and 0 bases from J, with 13 bases between. The CDR3 is made up of 16 amino acids. Looked up from germline, CDR1 is SGHVS and CDR2 is FQNEAQ. CDR3 sequence: CASSSPTGDSGNTIYF. CDR3 nucleotide sequence: TGTGCCAGCAGCTCGCCCACAGGTGACTCTGGAAACACCATATATTTT.

The V call is TRBV6-5, the J call TRBJ1-1; D unclear. Between the trimmed V and J ends, which lost 7 bases and 1 base, there was a span of 10 bases. This CDR3 has 13 residues. Looked up from germline, CDR1 is MNHEY and CDR2 is SVGAGI. CDR3 sequence: CASMVQENTEAFF. In DNA form, the CDR3 reads TGTGCCAGCATGGTACAAGAGAACACTGAAGCTTTCTTT.

The J gene is TRBJ2-1, the V gene TRBV1; TRBD2 is taken as the D call from the table, unchecked against the DNA. TRBV1 is a pseudogene segment. There are 18 residues in the CDR3. CDR3 residues: CTSSPPFLLAGVYNEQFF. The CDR3 DNA reads as TGCACCAGCAGCCCCCCCTTCCTACTAGCGGGAGTCTACAATGAGCAGTTCTTC.

The chain carries TRBV4-3 and TRBJ2-3; TRBD1 aligns across 7 bases. V gave up 4 bases and J gave up 7 bases; unmatched junction bases: 8. Germline lookup yields CDR1 LGHNA and CDR2 YSLEER. The CDR3 extends over 14 amino acids. The DNA for the CDR3 is TGCGCCAGCAGCCGAAACTTGGGACAGAATACGCAGTATTTT. Translation: CASSRNLGQNTQYF.

In this sample, this clone turned up a few times. CDR3 sequence: CASGLKRVSEGYTF. As DNA, the CDR3 is TGTGCTAGTGGTTTAAAGAGGGTGAGTGAGGGCTACACCTTC. J is TRBJ1-2 and V is TRBV12-5; D remains ambiguous. Trimming shortened V by 3 bases and J by 8 bases, and 16 bases separated the two germline ends. Germline V CDR1 and CDR2: LGHNT, FRNRAP. The CDR3 is 14 residues long.

The V gene is TRBV4-3, the J gene TRBJ1-1, with D unresolved. CDR1 is LGHNA and CDR2 is YSLEER in the germline V gene. The CDR3 runs 14 residues. Trimming removed 5 bases from V and 6 bases from J, with 16 bases in between. CDR3 in amino acids: CASSYQMGAAEAFF. DNA for the CDR3: TGCGCCAGCAGCTACCAAATGGGTGCGGCTGAAGCTTTCTTT.

The chain joins TRBV5-5 to TRBJ2-1, with D perhaps matching TRBD2 (5 bases). The V gene's germline CDR1 is SGHKS and CDR2 YYEKEE (reference sequence). Between the trimmed V and J ends, which lost 1 base and 7 bases, there was a span of 6 bases. The CDR3 runs to 12 residues. The CDR3 DNA sequence: TGTGCCAGCAGCTTGAGCGGAAATGAGCAGTTCTTC. Translation gives CASSLSGNEQFF. The full variable domain, completed using reference TRBV5-5 and TRBJ2-1, is DAGVTQSPTHLIKTRGQQVTLRCSPISGHKSVSWYQQVLGQGPQFIFQYYEKEERGRGNFPDRFSARQFPNYSSELNVNALLLGDSALYLCASSLSGNEQFFGPGTRLTVL.

This chain joins TRBV13 and TRBJ1-1; D is unresolved. The V end lost 5 bases, the J end lost 0 bases, and 16 bases lay between the germline ends. In germline, CDR1 is PRHDT, CDR2 FYEKMQ (reference sequence). The CDR3 is 16 residues long. Here the CDR3 reads CASSHPLGGLNTEAFF. For the CDR3, the DNA is TGTGCCAGCAGCCACCCCCTAGGAGGGTTGAACACTGAAGCTTTCTTT. Complete variable domain (other parts from reference TRBV13 and TRBJ1-1): AAGVIQSPRHLIKEKRETATLKCYPIPRHDTVYWYQQGPGQDPQFLISFYEKMQSDKGSIPDRFSAQQFSDYHSELNMSSLELGDSALYFCASSHPLGGLNTEAFFGQGTRLTVV.

This chain uses TRBV25-1 with TRBJ2-1; unclear D gene. V lost 6 bases and J 3 bases, leaving 9 bases between the germline ends. Germline V gene lookup returns CDR1 MGHDK and CDR2 SYGVNS. The CDR3 extends over 13 amino acids. The DNA for the CDR3 is TGTGCCAGCAGGCGTCAGGACTACAATGAGCAGTTCTTC. It specifies CASRRQDYNEQFF.

This clone turned up a few times. The rearrangement links TRBV3-1 (or the pseudogene TRBV3-2) to TRBJ1-3; D is perhaps TRBD1 (5 bases). Trimming removed 1 base from V and 4 bases from J, with 8 bases in between. Germline-derived CDR1 and CDR2 are LGHDT and YNNKEL (reference sequence). The CDR3 extends over 14 amino acids. CDR3 nucleotide sequence: TGTGCCAGCAGCCAAGCAGGGCTCGGAAACACCATATATTTT. This gives the protein CASSQAGLGNTIYF.

This chain uses TRBV5-1 with TRBJ2-7; TRBD2 matches at 7 bases. V lost 0 bases to trimming and J lost 5 bases; unmatched junction nucleotides: 2. CDR1 and CDR2 from the germline V gene are SGHRS and YFSETQ. The CDR3 has 13 amino acids. The CDR3 DNA reads TGCGCCAGCAGCTTGGGGCTAGCGGACGAGCAGTACTTC. It encodes CASSLGLADEQYF.

The genes are TRBV7-2 and TRBJ2-3; 8 bases match TRBD1. The germline CDR1 and CDR2 sequences are SGHTA and FQGNSA. The CDR3 has 15 amino acids. The V and J ends lost 5 bases and 5 bases, in that order; junction bases with no gene match: 9. The CDR3 protein is CASSLDRGWGDTQYF. In DNA form, the CDR3 reads TGTGCCAGCAGCCTTGACAGGGGTTGGGGAGATACGCAGTATTTT.

The rearrangement uses TRBV6-2 or TRBV6-3 and TRBJ2-2; no definite D call. The CDR3 is 12 amino acids. Germline assignment: CDR1 MNHEY and CDR2 SVGEGT. V was trimmed by 1 base and J by 7 bases, leaving 4 bases between them. This CDR3 is CASSYYGGELFF. The CDR3 coding sequence is TGTGCCAGCAGTTACTACGGCGGGGAGCTGTTTTTT.

This chain uses TRBV9 with TRBJ1-4; unclear D gene. Germline V CDR1 and CDR2: SGDLS, YYNGEE. The CDR3 is made up of 12 amino acids. V shed 5 bases and J shed 8 bases, with 10 bases lying between them. As DNA, the CDR3 is TGTGCCAGCAGTGAGACGGAGGAAAAACTGTTTTTT. Translation gives CASSETEEKLFF.

This clone was counted a single time. This chain uses TRBV2 with TRBJ2-1, with unresolved D. Per germline, CDR1 SNHLY and CDR2 FYNNEI. Trimming pared 8 bases from V and 2 bases from J, leaving 10 bases between. This CDR3 spans 13 amino acids. In DNA, the CDR3 is TGTGCCAGCTCCTGGGCAGCCTACAATGAGCAGTTCTTC. It specifies CASSWAAYNEQFF. Drawing the rest from reference TRBV2 and TRBJ2-1, the complete variable domain is EPEVTQTPSHQVTQMGQEVILRCVPISNHLYFYWYRQILGQKVEFLVSFYNNEISEKSEIFDDQFSVERPDGSNFTLKIRSTKLEDSAMYFCASSWAAYNEQFFGPGTRLTVL.

The J gene is TRBJ2-7, the V gene TRBV10-1; D is possibly TRBD2 (6 bases). The CDR3 extends over 16 amino acids. Trimming shortened V by 0 bases and J by 1 base, and 13 bases separated the two germline ends. Germline V gene data show CDR1 as WNHNN and CDR2 as SYGVQD (reference sequence). The CDR3 is CASSESQRVQSYEQYF. As DNA, the CDR3 is TGCGCCAGCAGTGAGTCGCAGCGGGTACAATCCTACGAGCAGTACTTC.

The CDR3 DNA is TGTGCCAGCAGTCCCCCGACTCAAGCGTCAGATACGCAGTATTTT. This codes for CASSPPTQASDTQYF. The gene calls are TRBV28 and TRBJ2-3; no firm D call. The CDR3 is 15 amino acids. V lost 5 bases and J lost 4, with 16 bases in between. Germline CDR1 and CDR2: MDHEN and SYDVKM.

The chain joins TRBV28 to TRBJ1-1, with D possibly being TRBD1 (5 bases). This CDR3 contains 15 residues. Looked up from germline, CDR1 is MDHEN and CDR2 is SYDVKM. V was shortened by 5 bases and J by 5 bases, with 18 bases between the two germline ends. The CDR3 here is CASSKGFGGKTEAFF. The DNA of the CDR3 is TGTGCCAGCAGTAAGGGTTTCGGGGGGAAAACTGAAGCTTTCTTT.

The chain is built from TRBV11-2 and TRBJ1-5; D might be TRBD1 (6 bases). Germline CDR1 reads SGHAT; CDR2 reads FQNNGV. Trimming shortened V by 6 bases and J by 5 bases, and 20 bases separated the two germline ends. CDR3 length: 16 residues. CDR3 region: CASSSLKGRGHQPQHF. The CDR3 nucleotides read TGTGCCAGCAGTTCCCTAAAGGGCAGGGGCCATCAGCCCCAGCATTTT.

The chain carries TRBV6-1 and TRBJ2-1, with a weak D call TRBD2 (5 bases). This CDR3 spans 14 amino acids. Trimming removed 2 bases at V and 3 bases at J, with 8 bases between. CDR1 is MNHNS, CDR2 SASEGT, per germline. The CDR3 spells CASSEFGIYNEQFF. CDR3 sequence (DNA): TGTGCCAGCAGTGAATTCGGGATCTACAATGAGCAGTTCTTC.

The rearrangement uses TRBV29-1 and TRBJ1-2; 9 nucleotides align to TRBD1. Germline-derived CDR1 and CDR2 are SQVTM and ANQGSEA. Germline trimming cut 6 bases from V and 4 bases from J; bases unmatched to any gene: 12. This CDR3 spans 15 amino acids. CDR3 sequence: CSVDFSGTGIYGYTF. In nucleotides, the CDR3 is TGCAGCGTAGATTTTTCCGGGACAGGGATCTATGGCTACACCTTC.

This clone was observed once. J is TRBJ2-3 and V is TRBV5-1; 11 bases align to TRBD2. With 0 bases clipped from V and 4 bases from J, the junction kept 4 bases outside the gene matches. This CDR3 is 16 amino acids long. CDR1 is SGHRS, CDR2 YFSETQ, per germline. The CDR3 spells CASSLDGTSGADTQYF. The CDR3 DNA reads as TGCGCCAGCAGCTTGGACGGGACTAGCGGTGCAGATACGCAGTATTTT. Full variable domain (missing parts from reference TRBV5-1 and TRBJ2-3): KAGVTQTPRYLIKTRGQQVTLSCSPISGHRSVSWYQQTPGQGLQFLFEYFSETQRNKGNFPGRFSGRQFSNSRSEMNVSTLELGDSALYLCASSLDGTSGADTQYFGPGTRLTVL.

The chain has TRBV4-1 and TRBJ2-7; 9 bases are a match to TRBD1. V lost 0 bases to trimming and J lost 6 bases; unmatched junction nucleotides: 6. CDR1 is MGHRA, CDR2 YSYEKL, per germline. This CDR3 spans 15 amino acids. CDR3 in amino acids: CASSQERGQGREQYF. CDR3 DNA: TGCGCCAGCAGCCAAGAAAGGGGACAGGGTCGCGAGCAGTACTTC.

The chain joins TRBV24-1 to TRBJ1-1; a weak D match, TRBD1 (6 bases). Per the germline V gene, CDR1 is KGHDR and CDR2 is SFDVKD. The CDR3 extends over 12 amino acids. Trimming took 0 bases from V and 9 from J, leaving 7 bases between them. CDR3 residues: CATSDLGQKAFF. The CDR3 nucleotides are TGTGCCACCAGTGATTTGGGACAGAAAGCTTTCTTT.

The genes are TRBV11-2 and TRBJ2-2, with no clear D. Germline V gives CDR1 SGHAT, CDR2 FQNNGV. Between the trimmed V and J ends, which lost 8 bases and 3 bases, there was a span of 7 bases. The CDR3 is 12 residues long. The CDR3 spells CASAEYTGELFF. CDR3 sequence (DNA): TGTGCCAGCGCGGAGTACACCGGGGAGCTGTTTTTT.

This clone came up once. The chain employs TRBV3-1 (or the pseudogene TRBV3-2) and TRBJ2-7, with 9 bases lining up with TRBD1. Germline assignment: CDR1 LGHDT and CDR2 YNNKEL (reference sequence). Unmatched junction bases numbered 15, after V lost 1 base and J lost 5 bases. This CDR3 comprises 18 residues. CDR3 residues: CASSQGGGTGTKSDEQYF. CDR3 sequence (DNA): TGTGCCAGCAGCCAAGGGGGGGGGACAGGGACTAAATCGGACGAGCAGTACTTC.

The chain recombines TRBV7-9 with TRBJ2-7; 9 bases are shared with TRBD1. V shed 0 bases, J shed 3 bases, and the junction held 6 bases outside the gene matches. Per the germline V gene, CDR1 is SEHNR and CDR2 is FQNEAQ (reference sequence). The CDR3 has 16 amino acids. The CDR3, as DNA: TGTGCCAGCAGCTTAGCTGGTGGGACAGGGTTCTACGAGCAGTACTTC. Translated, it gives CASSLAGGTGFYEQYF.

The rearrangement links TRBV5-1 to TRBJ2-7; 7 bases are shared with TRBD1. The germline CDR1 and CDR2 sequences are SGHRS and YFSETQ. This CDR3 has 14 amino acids. Trimming at V came to 5 bases and at J to 2 bases, leaving 7 bases not matched to a gene. The CDR3 coding sequence is TGCGCCAGCAGAAGGGGGCCCGGCACCTACGAGCAGTACTTC. Its protein product is CASRRGPGTYEQYF.

The chain joins TRBV5-1 to TRBJ2-1; tentatively, D is TRBD2 (6 bases). CDR1 is SGHRS, CDR2 YFSETQ, per germline. The CDR3 runs 14 residues. The germline V and J ends were trimmed by 1 base and 6 bases, with 11 bases remaining between them. In DNA form, the CDR3 reads TGCGCCAGCAGCTTGACGGGAGAGGGCAATGAGCAGTTCTTC. Translated, it gives CASSLTGEGNEQFF.

V is TRBV28 and J is TRBJ1-4; a possible D gene is TRBD1 (6 bases). V lost 6 bases to trimming and J lost 8 bases, with 16 bases between them. This CDR3 comprises 14 residues. The germline V gene has CDR1 MDHEN and CDR2 SYDVKM. The DNA of the CDR3 is TGTGCCAGCAGACGAGGGGGGGCGAGAGAAAAACTGTTTTTT. Encoded protein: CASRRGGAREKLFF.